This T cell receptor (beta chain) was recorded in a study of T cells in women clearing cervical HPV infection (dated by TCRdb to 2016 to 2019). Notes on the research overall: Cases were roughly 24 women with histologically confirmed HPV16-related CIN3 or worse, including a couple of invasive cancers. Blood from cases was collected at the visit at which the lesion was first identified, whereas blood from controls was collected once infection was no longer detected. For cases, the median interval between lesion detection and blood sampling was about 140 days, with an interquartile range of about 85 to 220 days. The parent cohort enrolled about 9,700 women aged 18 or older in Guanacaste, Costa Rica, in about 1992 to 1995 and followed the women for 6 to 7 years. HLA typing was available for only a few women, so HLA type could not be excluded as a confounder. The exploratory proof-of-principle case-control study was nested within the Guanacaste HPV Natural History Study in Costa Rica and compared TCR repertoires across cervical HPV16 outcomes. As quality controls, five blinded duplicates were added to each group, bringing the total to approximately 60 samples made up of approximately 50 participants and 10 or so replicates. Cases and controls were matched on year of sample collection and on age within five years. The 20 to 25 controls were women who cleared a single incident HPV16 infection within 12 months without developing precancer or cancer. Cases had a median age of about 34 years and controls had a median age of around 40, with no significant differences in baseline characteristics. Paper-wide results and their limitations: Because of the cross-sectional design, the study could not determine whether the associations came before infection or resulted from infection, and neither effector/memory subsets nor HPV-specific T cells were isolated. By combining richness with V gene abundances, random forest classifiers separated cases from controls with an estimated AUC of just over 0.8. TRBV6-7 relative abundance was lower in cases than in controls (roughly 0.12% versus 0.17%; Bonferroni P = 0.0008). CIN3+ cases had significantly higher TCR repertoire richness than controls across sequencing depths, but evenness did not differ between the groups. T-cell numbers per sample were unknown, so richness differences could reflect varying T-cell content rather than repertoire biology.

From the cysteine up to the phenylalanine, the CDR3 has a length of 13 residues. Of the CDR3's DNA, 30 bases were read; they are in frame from base 1. The germline V gene (reference sequence) specifies SSHAT as CDR1 and FNYEAQ as CDR2. V and J lose 8 bases and 2 bases, and a span of 12 bases separates them. Of note for this clone: Its antigen target is currently unknown. The read ends 3 residues before the CDR3 terminus; that terminus is restored from the germline J gene.

Every participant had a single incident cervical HPV16 infection, and women with prevalent HPV16 infections were excluded. Cervical HPV DNA was detected with MY09/MY11 PCR, and genotyping was done with dot-blot hybridization. Fifteen mL of heparinized blood were centrifuged, and the buffy coat was split into aliquots, frozen at -30 degrees C, and then kept at -80 degrees C. QIAGEN kits were used to extract genomic DNA from buffy coat specimens. The immunoSEQ assay used multiplex PCR to amplify TCR beta CDR3 regions from an average of around 1,200 ng of genomic DNA per sample. To correct primer bias, the assay used a complete synthetic TCR repertoire to set an amplification baseline. The amplicons were sequenced using the Illumina platform. In the original analysis: Sequences were error-corrected by clustering with frequency ratios and a modified nearest-neighbor algorithm, then analyzed in the immunoSEQ Analyzer with IMGT gene definitions. TCR richness and evenness were averaged over 20 rarefaction repeats at each rarefaction depth, excluding samples with fewer sequences than the depth. Wilcoxon rank sum tests with FDR correction were used to compare relative abundances of V, D and J genes between the groups. An intraclass correlation of around 96% for TCR richness and an average of roughly 83% across 66 gene segments were obtained from the blinded duplicates. TCRdb obtained this table from immuneACCESS and retained in-frame rearrangements with V and J assigned. These tables miss some clones; where compared with another copy, unresolved V genes account for less than half of the shortfall, and the remainder is unexplained. That table gives V, J and clone size, and the DNA gave D and trimming. The table for this sample shows approximately 40,000 clones. About 8% of the sample is in the top ten clones.

The sequencing sample was made of blood buffy coat. This TCR was recovered from a woman aged 18 to 75 with a cervical HPV16 infection that either progressed to CIN3+ or cleared (not recorded which). This chain joins TRBV7-7 to TRBJ2-5, with a tentative D gene TRBD1 over 5 matching bases. CDR3 bases read: TGTGCCAGCTCAAAGGACACTCAAGAGACC. This sequence encodes CASSKDTQET. The whole CDR3 sequence is CASSKDTQETQYF. The full variable domain, with segments outside the CDR3 supplied by the reference TRBV7-7 and TRBJ2-5 proteins, appears as GAGVSQSPRYKVTKRGQDVTLRCDPISSHATLYWYQQALGQGPEFLTYFNYEAQPDKSGLPSDRFSAERPEGSISTLTIQRTEQRDSAMYRCASSKDTQETQYFGPGTRLLVL.